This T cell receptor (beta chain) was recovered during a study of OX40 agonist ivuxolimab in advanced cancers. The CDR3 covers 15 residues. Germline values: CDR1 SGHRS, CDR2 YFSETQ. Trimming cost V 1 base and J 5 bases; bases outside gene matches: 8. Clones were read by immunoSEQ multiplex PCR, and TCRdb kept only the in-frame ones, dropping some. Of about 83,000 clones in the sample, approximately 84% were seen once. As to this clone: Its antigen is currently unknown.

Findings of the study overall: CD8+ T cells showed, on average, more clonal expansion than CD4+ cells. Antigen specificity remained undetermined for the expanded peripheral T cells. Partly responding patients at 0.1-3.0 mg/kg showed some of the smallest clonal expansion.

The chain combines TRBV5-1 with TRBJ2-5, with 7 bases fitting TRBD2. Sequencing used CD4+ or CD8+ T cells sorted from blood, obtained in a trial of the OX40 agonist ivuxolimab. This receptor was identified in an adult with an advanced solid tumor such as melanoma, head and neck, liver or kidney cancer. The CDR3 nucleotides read TGCGCCAGCAGCTTGTCAGCTAGCGGAAGGGAGACCCAGTACTTC. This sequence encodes CASSLSASGRETQYF.